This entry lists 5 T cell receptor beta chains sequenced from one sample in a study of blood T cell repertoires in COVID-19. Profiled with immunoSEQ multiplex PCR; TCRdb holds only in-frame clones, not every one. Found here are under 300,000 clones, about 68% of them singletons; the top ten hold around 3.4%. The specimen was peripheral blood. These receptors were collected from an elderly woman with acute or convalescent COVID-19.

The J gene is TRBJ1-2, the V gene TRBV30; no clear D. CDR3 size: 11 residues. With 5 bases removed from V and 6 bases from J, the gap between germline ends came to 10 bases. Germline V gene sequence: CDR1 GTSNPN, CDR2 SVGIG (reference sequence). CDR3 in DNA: TGTGCCTGGTGGGAGGGTAATGGCTACACCTTC. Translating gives CAWWEGNGYTF.

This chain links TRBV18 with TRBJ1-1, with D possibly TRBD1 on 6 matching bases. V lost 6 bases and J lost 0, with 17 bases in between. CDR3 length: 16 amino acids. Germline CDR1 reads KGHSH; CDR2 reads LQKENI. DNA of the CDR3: TGTGCCAGCTCGGCTACAGGGAACTGGATGAACACTGAAGCTTTCTTT. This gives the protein CASSATGNWMNTEAFF.

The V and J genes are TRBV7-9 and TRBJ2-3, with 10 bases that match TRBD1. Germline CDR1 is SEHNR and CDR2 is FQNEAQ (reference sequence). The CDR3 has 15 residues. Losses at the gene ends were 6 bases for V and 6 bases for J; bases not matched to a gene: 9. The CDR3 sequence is CASSQDRGQGDTQYF. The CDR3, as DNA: TGTGCCAGCAGTCAAGACAGGGGGCAGGGGGATACGCAGTATTTT.

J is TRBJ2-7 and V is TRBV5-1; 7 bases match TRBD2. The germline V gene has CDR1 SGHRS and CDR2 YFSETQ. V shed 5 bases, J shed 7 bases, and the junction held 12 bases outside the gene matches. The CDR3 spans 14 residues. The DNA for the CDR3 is TGCGCCAGCAGGCCAGGGACTAACGGCAAAGAGCAGTACTTC. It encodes CASRPGTNGKEQYF.

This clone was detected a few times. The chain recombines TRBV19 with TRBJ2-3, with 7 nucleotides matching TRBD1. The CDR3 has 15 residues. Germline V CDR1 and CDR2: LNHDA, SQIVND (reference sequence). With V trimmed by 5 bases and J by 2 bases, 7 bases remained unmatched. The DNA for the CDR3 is TGTGCCAGTAGTCCTCGGACAGGATTCACAGATACGCAGTATTTT. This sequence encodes CASSPRTGFTDTQYF.